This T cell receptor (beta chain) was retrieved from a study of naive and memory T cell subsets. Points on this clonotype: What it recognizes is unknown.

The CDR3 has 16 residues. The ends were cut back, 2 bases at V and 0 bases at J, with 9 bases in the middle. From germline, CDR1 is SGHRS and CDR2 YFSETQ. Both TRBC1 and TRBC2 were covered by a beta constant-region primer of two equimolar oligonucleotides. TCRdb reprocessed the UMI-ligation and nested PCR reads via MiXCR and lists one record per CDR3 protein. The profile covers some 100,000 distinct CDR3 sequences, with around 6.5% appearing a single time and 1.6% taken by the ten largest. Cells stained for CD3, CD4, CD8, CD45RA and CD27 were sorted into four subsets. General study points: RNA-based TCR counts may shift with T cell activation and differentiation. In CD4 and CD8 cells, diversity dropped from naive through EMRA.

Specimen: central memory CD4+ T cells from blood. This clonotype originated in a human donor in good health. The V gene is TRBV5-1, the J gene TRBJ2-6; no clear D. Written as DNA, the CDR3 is TGCGCCAGCAGCTTAGGTGCCAGCTCTGGGGCCAACGTCCTGACTTTC. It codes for CASSLGASSGANVLTF.